Listed below are T cell receptor beta chains from one sample, sequenced in a study of CD8 T cells in ankylosing spondylitis. One entry per CDR3 protein results from TCRdb running MiXCR on the 5' RACE reads. This sample has a few hundred thousand distinct CDR3 sequences, with more than 9.5% found just once. Sequenced input: blood, either unsorted or a sorted T cell fraction (not recorded which). Source of these receptors: a male donor with ankylosing spondylitis. The CDR3 runs from the conserved cysteine through the conserved F or W. A D gene is named only where the DNA matches it firmly. Size values are once, few and many counts, or a class for expanded clones, and some rows have none.

d_call	v_call	clone_size	j_call	cdr3_aa	cdr3_nt
TRBD2	TRBV12-3/TRBV12-4	many	TRBJ2-1	CASTGLAGGLGEQFF	TGTGCCAGCACCGGACTAGCGGGAGGACTCGGTGAGCAGTTCTTC
NA	TRBV4-1	many	TRBJ2-2	CASSQDTGEGITGELFF	TGCGCCAGCAGCCAAGATACAGGGGAGGGGATCACCGGGGAGCTGTTTTTT
TRBD1	TRBV19	few	TRBJ2-4	CAAATGQKNIQYF	TGTGCCGCCGCGACAGGGCAAAAAAACATTCAGTACTTC
NA	TRBV7-2	many	TRBJ2-7	CASSLAVGIKSYEQYF	TGTGCCAGCAGCTTAGCGGTAGGCATCAAATCCTACGAGCAGTACTTC
NA	TRBV5-1	few	TRBJ2-5	CASSLSIQETQYF	TGCGCCAGCAGCTTGTCCATTCAAGAGACCCAGTACTTC
NA	TRBV12-3/TRBV12-4	NA	TRBJ2-2	CASSPSGPGPNTGELFF	TGTGCCAGCAGTCCGTCAGGACCCGGCCCGAACACCGGGGAGCTGTTTTTT
NA	TRBV7-8	NA	TRBJ2-1	CASKPYASSYNEQFF	TGTGCCAGCAAGCCTTACGCGAGCTCCTACAATGAGCAGTTCTTC
NA	TRBV7-2	few	TRBJ2-7	CASSLVYGKNEQYF	TGTGCCAGCAGCTTAGTTTACGGAAAAAACGAGCAGTACTTC
TRBD1	TRBV29-1	NA	TRBJ2-7	CSTGQGAYEQYF	TGCAGCACTGGACAGGGGGCTTACGAGCAGTACTTC
TRBD2	TRBV7-9	few	TRBJ2-1	CASSLGSGGPYNEQFF	TGTGCCAGCAGCTTAGGTTCGGGAGGGCCCTACAATGAGCAGTTCTTC
NA	TRBV6-2/TRBV6-3	NA	TRBJ2-5	CASSQTAAGMTQYF	TGTGCCAGCAGCCAAACAGCGGCAGGCATGACCCAGTACTTC